This TCR beta chain was sequenced for a study of control samples from healthy donors and cancer patients. This CDR3 is built from 18 residues. Germline V gene lookup returns CDR1 SGDLS and CDR2 YYNGEE. Trimming removed 4 bases from V and 1 base from J; junction bases left unmatched: 14. Some clones are missing from TCRdb's copy, which holds only in-frame ones; the method was immunoSEQ multiplex PCR. The table has fewer than 15,000 clones, about 76% seen once. Sequenced input: formalin-fixed, paraffin-embedded tissue. The sequence came from a male donor with melanoma. J is TRBJ2-3 and V is TRBV9, with 8 bases that match TRBD2. Here the CDR3 DNA reads TGTGCCAGCAGCACCCCGGACTTAGCGGGGTCACGCACAGATACGCAGTATTTT. Its translation: CASSTPDLAGSRTDTQYF.